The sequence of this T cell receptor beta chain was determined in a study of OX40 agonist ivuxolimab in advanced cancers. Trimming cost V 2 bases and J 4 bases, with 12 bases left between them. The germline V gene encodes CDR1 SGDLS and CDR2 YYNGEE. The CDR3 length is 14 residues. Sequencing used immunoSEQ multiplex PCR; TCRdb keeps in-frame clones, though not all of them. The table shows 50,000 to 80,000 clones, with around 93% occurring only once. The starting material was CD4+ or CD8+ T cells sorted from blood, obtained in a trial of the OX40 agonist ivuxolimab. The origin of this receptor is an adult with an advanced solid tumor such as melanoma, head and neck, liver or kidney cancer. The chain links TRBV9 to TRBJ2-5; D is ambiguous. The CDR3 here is CASSVDGLGETQYF. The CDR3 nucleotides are TGTGCCAGCAGCGTCGACGGGCTGGGAGAGACCCAGTACTTC.